Below, 24 T cell receptor beta chains from the same sample are listed, as sequenced in a study of cytomegalovirus exposure and HLA in healthy donors (dated by TCRdb to about 2017). Libraries came from the immunoSEQ multiplex PCR assay. A mixture of 60 forward primers for TCR Vbeta segments and 13 reverse primers for TCR Jbeta segments was used in the multiplex PCR. TCRdb stores this immuneACCESS table with in-frame sequences only. Part of the clones is absent; in the studies checked, under half of the shortfall reflects unresolved V genes, and no reason is known for the rest. Present in this sample are fewer than 100,000 clones, roughly 75% of which were seen just once. Around 0.74% of the sample comes from the top ten. Sequencing was carried out using PBMCs. The origin of the receptors is an older woman in good health and CMV-seronegative.

The chain combines TRBV10-3 with TRBJ2-1; weak D call: TRBD1 (5 bases). The V gene's germline CDR1 is ENHRY and CDR2 SYGVKD. Deletions cut 4 bases from V and 0 bases from J, with 7 bases between. This CDR3 is built from 14 residues. In nucleotides, the CDR3 is TGTGCCATCAGTGGGGGCGACTCCTACAATGAGCAGTTCTTC. This codes for CAISGGDSYNEQFF.

This clone was observed a handful of times. The V gene is TRBV28, the J gene TRBJ1-2; D may be TRBD1 (5 bases). CDR3 length: 13 amino acids. The ends were cut back, 6 bases at V and 5 bases at J, with 13 bases in the middle. From germline, CDR1 is MDHEN and CDR2 SYDVKM. CDR3 sequence: CASRPPGRYGYTF. CDR3 DNA: TGTGCCAGCAGGCCCCCAGGGAGGTATGGCTACACCTTC.

The V call is TRBV6-1, the J call TRBJ1-6, with a possible D match to TRBD1 (6 bases). V dropped 7 bases and J dropped 7 bases, with 14 bases sitting between them. In germline, CDR1 is MNHNS, CDR2 SASEGT. The CDR3 sequence is 14 residues long. The CDR3 sequence: CASTLGDTNSPLHF. The CDR3 DNA sequence: TGTGCCAGCACTCTTGGGGACACGAATTCACCCCTCCACTTT.

V usage is TRBV27 and J usage is TRBJ2-7; perhaps TRBD1 as D (5 bases). Germline lookup yields CDR1 MNHEY and CDR2 SMNVEV (reference sequence). Trimming stripped 8 bases from V and 8 bases from J, with 16 bases between. CDR3 size: 12 residues. The CDR3 here is CASGPGVDKQYF. The CDR3 DNA is TGTGCCAGCGGGCCGGGTGTGGACAAGCAGTACTTC.

The CDR3 here is CASRVGGSNYGYTF. The CDR3 coding sequence is TGTGCCAGCAGGGTCGGGGGATCTAACTATGGCTACACCTTC. The chain uses TRBV6-5 and TRBJ1-2, with a tentative D call TRBD1 (5 bases). The germline V gene has CDR1 MNHEY and CDR2 SVGAGI. The V end lost 6 bases, the J end lost 0 bases, and 11 bases lay between the germline ends. The CDR3 covers 14 residues.

This chain joins TRBV10-3 and TRBJ1-2, with 10 bases fitting TRBD1. The CDR3 contains 18 residues. The germline V gene encodes CDR1 ENHRY and CDR2 SYGVKD. The V and J ends lost 1 base and 2 bases, in that order; junction bases with no gene match: 10. CDR3 protein: CAISEWGTGAAINYGYTF. The CDR3 DNA sequence: TGTGCCATCAGTGAGTGGGGGACAGGGGCCGCCATCAACTATGGCTACACCTTC.

The chain uses TRBV7-2 and TRBJ2-7; tentative D call: TRBD2 (6 bases). This CDR3 is built from 15 residues. The germline gives CDR1 SGHTA, CDR2 FQGNSA. The V end lost 5 bases, the J end lost 3 bases, and 17 bases lay between the germline ends. Here the CDR3 reads CASSRTGVANYEQYF. CDR3 DNA: TGTGCCAGCAGCCGGACGGGGGTAGCGAACTACGAGCAGTACTTC.

The chain recombines TRBV29-1 with TRBJ1-2, with 10 bases that match TRBD1. This CDR3 has 15 amino acids. Trimming took 5 bases from V and 2 from J; bases not matched to a gene: 8. Germline CDR1 SQVTM, CDR2 ANQGSEA. The CDR3 coding sequence is TGCAGCGTTCTCGGGGGACAGGGGATCAACTATGGCTACACCTTC. Translated, it gives CSVLGGQGINYGYTF.

This clone was seen a single time. The genes are TRBV18 and TRBJ2-7; TRBD1 agrees at 7 bases. Germline V gene sequence: CDR1 KGHSH, CDR2 LQKENI. V trimming: 3 bases; J trimming: 1 base; junction bases outside the gene matches: 15. The CDR3 has 18 amino acids. In DNA form, the CDR3 reads TGTGCCAGCTCACCTCTCTACCTCCGGGACAGAGCATCCTACGAGCAGTACTTC. As protein: CASSPLYLRDRASYEQYF.

This clone appeared a single time. The gene calls are TRBV6-5 and TRBJ1-1; 9 positions agree with TRBD1. CDR3 length: 13 residues. V lost 3 bases and J lost 10; bases outside the gene matches: 6. The germline V gene has CDR1 MNHEY and CDR2 SVGAGI. The CDR3 loop is CASSYMWTGVAFF. The CDR3, as DNA: TGTGCCAGCAGTTATATGTGGACAGGGGTAGCTTTCTTT.

The chain has TRBV11-3 and TRBJ2-2; D ambiguous. V was pared by 5 bases and J by 3 bases, with 10 bases between. Looked up from germline, CDR1 is SGHNT and CDR2 is YENEEA. CDR3 size: 14 residues. The CDR3 here is CASSLLTHTGELFF. The CDR3 DNA sequence: TGTGCCAGCAGCCTACTAACACACACCGGGGAGCTGTTTTTT.

The V and J genes are TRBV4-3 and TRBJ1-2; possibly TRBD1 for D (5 bases). The CDR3 is made up of 14 amino acids. V lost 0 bases, J lost 6 bases, and 11 bases lay in between. Germline V CDR1 and CDR2: LGHNA, YSLEER. The CDR3 region has the DNA TGCGCCAGCAGCCAAGATGAAGGGGCAGATGGCTACACCTTC. Translated, it gives CASSQDEGADGYTF.

The gene calls are TRBV6-5 and TRBJ1-1; D is unresolved. Germline assignment: CDR1 MNHEY and CDR2 SVGAGI. The germline V and J ends were trimmed by 0 bases and 11 bases, with 19 bases remaining between them. There are 15 residues in the CDR3. CDR3 sequence (DNA): TGTGCCAGCAGTTACTCGAGTCACAGTGAGTCAAGTGCTTTCTTT. Translated: CASSYSSHSESSAFF.

The chain joins TRBV5-1 to TRBJ1-2, with no clear D. With 0 bases removed from V and 2 bases from J, the gap between germline ends came to 11 bases. CDR3 length equals 15 residues. Germline V lookup: CDR1 SGHRS, CDR2 YFSETQ. CDR3 DNA: TGCGCCAGCAGCTTGGACGGAGCTGGGAACTATGGCTACACCTTC. Protein product: CASSLDGAGNYGYTF.

J is TRBJ2-7 and V is TRBV4-3; D is perhaps TRBD1 (5 bases). The CDR3 is 14 residues long. Germline CDR1 is LGHNA and CDR2 is YSLEER. Trimming removed 1 base at V and 0 bases at J, with 7 bases between. CDR3 sequence reads: CASSQARGSYEQYF. For the CDR3, the DNA is TGCGCCAGCAGCCAAGCTAGGGGCTCCTACGAGCAGTACTTC.

The sample holds a few counts of this clone. The rearrangement uses TRBV29-1 and TRBJ2-1; TRBD1 aligns across 10 bases. Germline loops: CDR1 SQVTM, CDR2 ANQGSEA. Trimming at V came to 5 bases and at J to 4 bases, leaving 5 bases not matched to a gene. The CDR3 covers 14 residues. This CDR3 reads CSVFDRGLYNEQFF. The CDR3 DNA is TGCAGCGTTTTCGACAGGGGGCTGTACAATGAGCAGTTCTTC.

The chain employs TRBV27 and TRBJ1-6; D not certain. The germline V and J ends were trimmed by 7 bases and 7 bases, with 8 bases remaining between them. The CDR3 consists of 12 residues. Germline assignment: CDR1 MNHEY and CDR2 SMNVEV (reference sequence). CDR3 coding DNA: TGTGCCAGCACAACGGGAAATTCACCCCTCCACTTT. Translated: CASTTGNSPLHF.

This chain links TRBV28 with TRBJ1-2; D gene ambiguous. The CDR3 consists of 12 residues. CDR1 is MDHEN and CDR2 is SYDVKM in the germline V gene. Trimming took off 6 bases at V and 10 bases at J, with 15 bases between the two ends. The CDR3 DNA is TGTGCCAGCAGGGGGAGTGGCGGGATCTACACCTTC. Encoded protein: CASRGSGGIYTF.

This clone occurred once. A far larger clone is one base from this, pointing to a likely read error. J is TRBJ1-1 and V is TRBV2; possible D gene TRBD1, 5 bases. The CDR3 loop spans 13 amino acids. Trimming pared 6 bases from V and 1 base from J, leaving 9 bases between. From germline, CDR1 is SNHLY and CDR2 FYNNEI. CDR3 in amino acids: CASSPQGNTEAFF. The CDR3, as DNA: TGTGCCAGCAGCCCCCAGGGGAACACTGAAGCTTTCTTT.

As regards this clone: Sequence at one end of the junction differs from germline and may be a read error. The CDR3 here is CAWRGPLRGANYGYAF. For the CDR3, the DNA is TGTGCCTGGAGGGGCCCCCTCAGGGGAGCTAACTATGGCTACGCCTTC. V gene TRBV30 combines with J gene TRBJ1-2; TRBD1 is a possible D gene (6 bases). The CDR3 loop spans 16 amino acids. Germline V gives CDR1 GTSNPN, CDR2 SVGIG (reference sequence).

The gene calls are TRBV27 and TRBJ2-1, with 7 bases fitting TRBD2. The ends lost 8 bases at V and 7 bases at J; junction bases unmatched: 17. The germline gives CDR1 MNHEY, CDR2 SMNVEV (reference sequence). The CDR3 runs 16 residues. CDR3 sequence (DNA): TGTGCCAGCCGCCCTAGGCCGGCGGGAGCCGGGAATGAGCAGTTCTTC. Its translation: CASRPRPAGAGNEQFF.

Only a few counts were recorded for this clone. The chain links TRBV29-1 to TRBJ1-3; D might be TRBD1 (5 bases). Germline V gene lookup returns CDR1 SQVTM and CDR2 ANQGSEA. The V and J ends lost 7 bases and 4 bases respectively, with 14 bases between them. The CDR3 has 13 residues. Here the CDR3 DNA reads TGCAGCGCTCCGGGGGTGGGAGGAAACACCATATATTTT. This encodes CSAPGVGGNTIYF.

The chain recombines TRBV30 with TRBJ1-5, with a tentative D call TRBD1 (6 bases). Germline values: CDR1 GTSNPN, CDR2 SVGIG (reference sequence). Between the trimmed V and J ends, which lost 5 bases and 3 bases, there was a span of 11 bases. CDR3 length equals 13 residues. CDR3 in amino acids: CAWADSLNQPQHF. Written as DNA, the CDR3 is TGTGCCTGGGCGGACAGCCTCAATCAGCCCCAGCATTTT.

This clone was observed a single time. The chain employs TRBV12-5 and TRBJ1-1; 10 positions agree with TRBD1. Germline assignment: CDR1 LGHNT and CDR2 FRNRAP. The CDR3 runs to 17 residues. After removal of 1 base from V and 5 bases from J, the junction contained 10 bases not matched to a gene. CDR3 sequence: CASGLAISTGGNTEAFF. The DNA of the CDR3 is TGTGCTAGTGGTTTGGCAATCTCGACAGGGGGCAATACTGAAGCTTTCTTT.